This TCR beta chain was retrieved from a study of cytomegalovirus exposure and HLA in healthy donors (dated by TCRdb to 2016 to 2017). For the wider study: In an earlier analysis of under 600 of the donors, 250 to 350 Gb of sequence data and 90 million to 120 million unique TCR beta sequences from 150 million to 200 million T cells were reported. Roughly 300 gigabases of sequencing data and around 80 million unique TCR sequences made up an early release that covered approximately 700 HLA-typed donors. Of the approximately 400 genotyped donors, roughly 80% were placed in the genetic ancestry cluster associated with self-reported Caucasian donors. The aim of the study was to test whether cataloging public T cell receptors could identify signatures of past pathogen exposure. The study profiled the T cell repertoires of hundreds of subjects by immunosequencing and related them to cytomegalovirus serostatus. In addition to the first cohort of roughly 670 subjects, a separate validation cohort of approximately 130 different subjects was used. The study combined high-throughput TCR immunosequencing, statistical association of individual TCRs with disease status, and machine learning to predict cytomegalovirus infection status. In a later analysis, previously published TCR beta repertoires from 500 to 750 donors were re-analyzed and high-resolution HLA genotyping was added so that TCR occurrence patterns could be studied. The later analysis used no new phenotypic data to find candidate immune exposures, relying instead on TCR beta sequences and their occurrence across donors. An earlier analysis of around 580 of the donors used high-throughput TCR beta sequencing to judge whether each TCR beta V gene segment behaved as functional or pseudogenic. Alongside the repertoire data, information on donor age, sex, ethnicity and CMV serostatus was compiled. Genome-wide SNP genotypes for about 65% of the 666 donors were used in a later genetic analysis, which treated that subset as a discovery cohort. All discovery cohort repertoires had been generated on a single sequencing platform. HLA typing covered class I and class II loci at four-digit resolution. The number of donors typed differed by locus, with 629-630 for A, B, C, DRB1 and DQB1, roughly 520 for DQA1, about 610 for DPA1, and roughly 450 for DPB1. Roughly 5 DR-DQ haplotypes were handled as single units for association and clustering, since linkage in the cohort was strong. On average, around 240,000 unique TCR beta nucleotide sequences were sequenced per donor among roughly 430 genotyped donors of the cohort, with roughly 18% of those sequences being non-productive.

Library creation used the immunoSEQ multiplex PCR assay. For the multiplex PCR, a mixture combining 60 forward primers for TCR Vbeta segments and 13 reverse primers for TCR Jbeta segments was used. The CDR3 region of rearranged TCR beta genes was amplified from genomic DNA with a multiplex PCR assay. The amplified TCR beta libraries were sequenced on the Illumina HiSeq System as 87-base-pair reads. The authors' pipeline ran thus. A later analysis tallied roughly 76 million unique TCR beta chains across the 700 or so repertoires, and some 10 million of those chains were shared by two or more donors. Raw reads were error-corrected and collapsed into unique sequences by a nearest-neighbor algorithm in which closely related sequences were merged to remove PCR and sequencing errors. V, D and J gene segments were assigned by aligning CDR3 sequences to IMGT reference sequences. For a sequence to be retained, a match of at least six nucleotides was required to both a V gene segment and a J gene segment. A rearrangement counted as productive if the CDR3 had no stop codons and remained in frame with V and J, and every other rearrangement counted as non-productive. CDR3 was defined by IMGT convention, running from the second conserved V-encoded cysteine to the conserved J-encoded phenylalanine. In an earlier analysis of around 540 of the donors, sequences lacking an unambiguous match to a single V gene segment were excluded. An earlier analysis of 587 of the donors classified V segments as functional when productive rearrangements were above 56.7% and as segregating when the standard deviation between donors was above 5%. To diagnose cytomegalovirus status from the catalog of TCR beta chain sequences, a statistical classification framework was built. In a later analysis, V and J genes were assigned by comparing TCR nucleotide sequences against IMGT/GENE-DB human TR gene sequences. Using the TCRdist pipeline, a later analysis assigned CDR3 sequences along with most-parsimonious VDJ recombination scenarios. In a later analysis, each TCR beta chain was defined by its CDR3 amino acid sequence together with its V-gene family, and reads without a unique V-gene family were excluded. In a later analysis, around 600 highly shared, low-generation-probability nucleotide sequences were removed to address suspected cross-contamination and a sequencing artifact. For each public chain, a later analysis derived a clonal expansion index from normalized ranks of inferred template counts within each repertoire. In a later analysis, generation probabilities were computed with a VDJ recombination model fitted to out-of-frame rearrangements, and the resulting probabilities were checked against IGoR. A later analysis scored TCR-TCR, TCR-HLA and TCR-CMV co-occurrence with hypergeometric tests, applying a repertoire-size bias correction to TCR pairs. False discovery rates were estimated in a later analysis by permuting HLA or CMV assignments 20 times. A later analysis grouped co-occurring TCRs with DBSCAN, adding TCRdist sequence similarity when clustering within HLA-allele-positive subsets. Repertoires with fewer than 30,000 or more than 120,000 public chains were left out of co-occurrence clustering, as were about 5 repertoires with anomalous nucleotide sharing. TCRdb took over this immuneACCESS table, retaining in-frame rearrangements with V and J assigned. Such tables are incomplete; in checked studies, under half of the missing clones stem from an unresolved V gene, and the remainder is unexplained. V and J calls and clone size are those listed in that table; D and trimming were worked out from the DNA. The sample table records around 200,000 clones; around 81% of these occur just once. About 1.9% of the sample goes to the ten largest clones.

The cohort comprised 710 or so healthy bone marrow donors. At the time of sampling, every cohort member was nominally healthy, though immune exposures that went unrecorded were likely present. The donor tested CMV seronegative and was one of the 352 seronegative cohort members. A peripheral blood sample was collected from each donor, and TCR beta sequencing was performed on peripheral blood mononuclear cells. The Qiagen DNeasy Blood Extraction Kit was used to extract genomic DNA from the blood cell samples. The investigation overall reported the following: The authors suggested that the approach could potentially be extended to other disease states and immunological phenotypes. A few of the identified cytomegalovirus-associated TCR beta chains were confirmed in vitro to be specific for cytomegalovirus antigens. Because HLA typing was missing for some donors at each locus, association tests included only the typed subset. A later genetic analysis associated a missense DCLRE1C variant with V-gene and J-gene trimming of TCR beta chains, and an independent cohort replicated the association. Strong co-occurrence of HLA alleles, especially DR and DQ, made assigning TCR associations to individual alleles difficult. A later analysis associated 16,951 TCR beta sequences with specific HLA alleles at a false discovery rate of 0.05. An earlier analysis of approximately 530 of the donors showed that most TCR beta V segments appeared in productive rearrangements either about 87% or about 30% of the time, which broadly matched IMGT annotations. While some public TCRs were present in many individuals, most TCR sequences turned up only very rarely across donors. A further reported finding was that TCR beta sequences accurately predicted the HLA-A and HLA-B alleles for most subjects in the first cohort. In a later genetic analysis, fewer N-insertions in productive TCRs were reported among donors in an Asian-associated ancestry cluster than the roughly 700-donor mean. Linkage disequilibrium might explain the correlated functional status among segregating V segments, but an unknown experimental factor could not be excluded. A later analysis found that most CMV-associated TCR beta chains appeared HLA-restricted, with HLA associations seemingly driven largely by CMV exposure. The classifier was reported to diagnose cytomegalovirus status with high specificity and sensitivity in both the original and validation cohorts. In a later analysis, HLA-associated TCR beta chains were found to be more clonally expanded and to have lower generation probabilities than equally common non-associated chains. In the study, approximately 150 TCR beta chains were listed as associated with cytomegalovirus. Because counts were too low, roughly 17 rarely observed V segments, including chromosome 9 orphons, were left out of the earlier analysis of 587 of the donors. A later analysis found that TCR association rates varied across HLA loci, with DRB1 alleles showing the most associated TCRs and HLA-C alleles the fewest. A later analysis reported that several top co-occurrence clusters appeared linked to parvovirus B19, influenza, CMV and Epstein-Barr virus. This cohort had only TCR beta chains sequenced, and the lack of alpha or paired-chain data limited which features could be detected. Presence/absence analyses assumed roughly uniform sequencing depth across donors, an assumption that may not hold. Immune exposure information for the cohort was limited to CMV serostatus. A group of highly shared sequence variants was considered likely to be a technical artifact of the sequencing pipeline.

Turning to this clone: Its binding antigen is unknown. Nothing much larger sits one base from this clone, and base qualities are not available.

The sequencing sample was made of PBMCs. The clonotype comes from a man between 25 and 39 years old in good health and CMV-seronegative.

The DNA sequence is as follows: TGTGCCAGCAGCGCGATCGGACAGGGGAACACTGAAGCTTTCTTT. Its amino acids are CASSAIGQGNTEAFF. The V gene is TRBV11-2 and the J gene is TRBJ1-1, with 8 junctional bases fitting TRBD1. At the junction V is shortened by 5 bases and J by 1 base; bases outside the gene matches: 6. The CDR3 runs 15 residues from the cysteine to the phenylalanine. The only DNA kept is the CDR3, 45 bases in frame from the first base. Based on the germline V gene, the CDR1 and CDR2 sequences are SGHAT and FQNNGV.